Listed below are T cell receptor beta chains from one sample, sequenced in a study of shared clonotypes between healthy human individuals. Measured with immunoSEQ multiplex PCR; TCRdb has only the in-frame clones, and not every one. The data hold a few million clones, with approximately 95% observed a single time. The source material was naive CD4+ T cells from PBMCs. Receptors were obtained from a man aged 18 to 29 in good health. Some clones in this sample may be carry-over from other donors' samples. The CDR3 runs from the conserved cysteine through the conserved F or W. Fields, in order: J gene, V gene, clone size, D gene, CDR3 DNA, CDR3 protein. D genes are given only for firm matches. Some rows mark clone size as missing; the rest say once, few, many or name a class of expanded clone.

j_call: TRBJ2-2; v_call: TRBV7-9; clone_size: -; d_call: TRBD2; cdr3_nt: TGTGCCAGCAGCCCTCCGGGGTGGGCGGGAGATTCCGGGGAGCTGTTTTTT; cdr3_aa: CASSPPGWAGDSGELFF
j_call: TRBJ2-7; v_call: TRBV28; clone_size: -; d_call: -; cdr3_nt: TGTGCCAGCAGTTTAAAGGGGGGAGGCATTTCCTACGAGCAGTACTTC; cdr3_aa: CASSLKGGGISYEQYF
j_call: TRBJ2-1; v_call: TRBV4-2; clone_size: -; d_call: TRBD2; cdr3_nt: TGTGCCAGCAGCCAAGATAGGCTAGCGGGAGGAGATGAGCAGTTCTTC; cdr3_aa: CASSQDRLAGGDEQFF
j_call: TRBJ2-2; v_call: TRBV28; clone_size: once; d_call: -; cdr3_nt: TGTGCCAGCAGTTTCTACGGGACTCGGGACGGGGAGCTGTTTTTT; cdr3_aa: CASSFYGTRDGELFF
j_call: TRBJ2-1; v_call: TRBV7-9; clone_size: -; d_call: TRBD2; cdr3_nt: TGTGCCAGCAGCCCTAGGACTAGCGGATACAATGAGCAGTTCTTC; cdr3_aa: CASSPRTSGYNEQFF
j_call: TRBJ2-3; v_call: TRBV9; clone_size: -; d_call: TRBD2; cdr3_nt: TGTGCCAGCAGCGTCAGCGGGAGGGCCGTCGCAGATACGCAGTATTTT; cdr3_aa: CASSVSGRAVADTQYF
j_call: TRBJ2-1; v_call: TRBV7-2; clone_size: -; d_call: TRBD1; cdr3_nt: TGTGCCAGCAGCGGTGAAGTGACAGGGTGGGGTAGGAATGAGCAGTTCTTC; cdr3_aa: CASSGEVTGWGRNEQFF
j_call: TRBJ1-5; v_call: TRBV7-2; clone_size: -; d_call: TRBD1; cdr3_nt: TGTGCCAGCAGCTTAGACAGGGGGCGGGGTCAGCCCCAGCATTTT; cdr3_aa: CASSLDRGRGQPQHF
j_call: TRBJ1-4; v_call: TRBV2; clone_size: -; d_call: -; cdr3_nt: TGTGCCAGCAGTGACAGGGCTGAAAAACTGTTTTTT; cdr3_aa: CASSDRAEKLFF
j_call: TRBJ2-3; v_call: TRBV6-5; clone_size: once; d_call: -; cdr3_nt: TGTGCCAGCAGTTACGGGTCAGCCACAGATACGCAGTATTTT; cdr3_aa: CASSYGSATDTQYF
j_call: TRBJ2-5; v_call: TRBV18; clone_size: -; d_call: -; cdr3_nt: TGTGCCAGCTCACCCACAGTAGGGGCCCTGAGGTTTCCCCAGTACTTC; cdr3_aa: CASSPTVGALRFPQYF
j_call: TRBJ2-2; v_call: TRBV14; clone_size: -; d_call: TRBD2; cdr3_nt: TGTGCCAGCAGCCAAGATAGCGGGAGAGGAACCGGGGAGCTGTTTTTT; cdr3_aa: CASSQDSGRGTGELFF
j_call: TRBJ2-1; v_call: TRBV7-2; clone_size: -; d_call: TRBD2; cdr3_nt: TGTGCCAGCAGCCTTGGACCGGGACTAGACTACAATGAGCAGTTCTTC; cdr3_aa: CASSLGPGLDYNEQFF
j_call: TRBJ2-2; v_call: TRBV9; clone_size: once; d_call: TRBD1; cdr3_nt: TGTGCCAGCACCCTCAATGACAGGGGTCGAACACCCGGGGAGCTGTTTTTT; cdr3_aa: CASTLNDRGRTPGELFF
j_call: TRBJ2-2; v_call: TRBV1; clone_size: -; d_call: -; cdr3_nt: TGCACCACCTTCTTTAGCGGGAGGGCCCTTTTCGGGGAGCTGTTTTTT; cdr3_aa: CTTFFSGRALFGELFF
j_call: TRBJ1-1; v_call: TRBV14; clone_size: -; d_call: -; cdr3_nt: TGTGCCAGCAGCCCTACAGGGAAGATGAACACTGAAGCTTTCTTT; cdr3_aa: CASSPTGKMNTEAFF
j_call: TRBJ1-1; v_call: TRBV7-9; clone_size: -; d_call: -; cdr3_nt: TGTGCCAGCAGCTTAGACCGGGACTTGAACACTGAAGCTTTCTTT; cdr3_aa: CASSLDRDLNTEAFF
j_call: TRBJ1-5; v_call: TRBV2; clone_size: -; d_call: TRBD1; cdr3_nt: TGTGCCAGCCTGGGGGCGGGACAGGGCACGGCCCAGCATTTT; cdr3_aa: CASLGAGQGTAQHF
j_call: TRBJ1-2; v_call: TRBV5-1; clone_size: -; d_call: TRBD1; cdr3_nt: TGCGCCAGCAGCTTGGACGGGACAGGGAGGTTGGGTGGCCATGGCTACACCTTC; cdr3_aa: CASSLDGTGRLGGHGYTF
j_call: TRBJ2-7; v_call: TRBV27; clone_size: -; d_call: -; cdr3_nt: TGTGCCAGCAGTTTATCGGGGTTTTACTACGAGCAGTACTTC; cdr3_aa: CASSLSGFYYEQYF
j_call: TRBJ1-2; v_call: TRBV5-1; clone_size: once; d_call: -; cdr3_nt: TGCGCCAGCAGCTTGGGAGGGGACGATGGCTACACCTTC; cdr3_aa: CASSLGGDDGYTF
j_call: TRBJ1-5; v_call: TRBV5-5; clone_size: few; d_call: -; cdr3_nt: TGTGCCAGCAGCCCCGGACAATATAGCAATCAGCCCCAGCATTTT; cdr3_aa: CASSPGQYSNQPQHF
j_call: TRBJ2-7; v_call: TRBV7-2; clone_size: -; d_call: -; cdr3_nt: TGTGCCAGCAGCTTAGCGGGGACATCATCCTACGAGCAGTACTTC; cdr3_aa: CASSLAGTSSYEQYF
j_call: TRBJ1-5; v_call: TRBV6-1; clone_size: -; d_call: -; cdr3_nt: TGTGCCAGCCGACAGGTTCAGCCCCAGCATTTT; cdr3_aa: CASRQVQPQHF
j_call: TRBJ1-5; v_call: TRBV7-2; clone_size: -; d_call: -; cdr3_nt: TGTGCCAGCAGCTTAGCCAGCCACCCCAATCAGCCCCAGCATTTT; cdr3_aa: CASSLASHPNQPQHF
j_call: TRBJ2-1; v_call: TRBV2; clone_size: -; d_call: TRBD1; cdr3_nt: TGTGCCAGCAGTAGAGGACAGGGGATCTACAATGAGCAGTTCTTC; cdr3_aa: CASSRGQGIYNEQFF
j_call: TRBJ2-1; v_call: TRBV6-5; clone_size: -; d_call: -; cdr3_nt: TGTGCCAGCTATTTGGGCGGTACGGCAATGAGCATCATCTTC; cdr3_aa: CASYLGGTAMSIIF
j_call: TRBJ1-2; v_call: TRBV28; clone_size: -; d_call: -; cdr3_nt: TGTGCCAGCGCCCCAGCCGACAGACTTCTCTATGGCTACACCTTC; cdr3_aa: CASAPADRLLYGYTF
j_call: TRBJ2-7; v_call: TRBV2; clone_size: -; d_call: -; cdr3_nt: TGTGCCAGCAGTCGGTCAACCTACGAGCAGTACTTC; cdr3_aa: CASSRSTYEQYF
j_call: TRBJ2-6; v_call: TRBV9; clone_size: -; d_call: -; cdr3_nt: TGTGCCAGCAGCCTCCGGGACACCAAATGGTCTGGGGCCAACGTCCTGACTTTC; cdr3_aa: CASSLRDTKWSGANVLTF
j_call: TRBJ2-7; v_call: TRBV5-5; clone_size: -; d_call: TRBD2; cdr3_nt: TGTGCCAGCAGCTTGGGACTAGCGGGTAGGACGGCCTACGAGCAGTACTTC; cdr3_aa: CASSLGLAGRTAYEQYF
j_call: TRBJ1-2; v_call: TRBV28; clone_size: -; d_call: TRBD1; cdr3_nt: TGTGCCAGCAGTTCCCGCCTGGACAGGGCGAATGGCTACACCTTC; cdr3_aa: CASSSRLDRANGYTF
j_call: TRBJ2-1; v_call: TRBV5-6; clone_size: -; d_call: -; cdr3_nt: TGTGCCAGCACCCAGGAGGGCGGGCGGTTCAATGAGCAGTTCTTC; cdr3_aa: CASTQEGGRFNEQFF
j_call: TRBJ2-5; v_call: TRBV5-6; clone_size: -; d_call: -; cdr3_nt: TGTGCCAGCAGCTTGTCTATGCAAGAGACCCAGTACTTC; cdr3_aa: CASSLSMQETQYF
j_call: TRBJ1-1; v_call: TRBV2; clone_size: once; d_call: -; cdr3_nt: TGTGCCAGCAGTGCAGATCTAACTGAAGCTTTCTTT; cdr3_aa: CASSADLTEAFF
j_call: TRBJ2-1; v_call: TRBV29-1; clone_size: -; d_call: -; cdr3_nt: TGCAGCGTTGTATCGCCCCGTTCCCTTGGGGAGTTCTTC; cdr3_aa: CSVVSPRSLGEFF
j_call: TRBJ1-3; v_call: TRBV7-9; clone_size: -; d_call: -; cdr3_nt: TGTGCCAGCAGCTTGGACGGGATACTCTCTGGAAACACCATATATTTT; cdr3_aa: CASSLDGILSGNTIYF
j_call: TRBJ1-4; v_call: TRBV5-1; clone_size: -; d_call: -; cdr3_nt: TGCGCCAGCAGCGTATTGACAGCCACAAATGAAAAACTGTTTTTT; cdr3_aa: CASSVLTATNEKLFF
j_call: TRBJ2-5; v_call: TRBV18; clone_size: -; d_call: -; cdr3_nt: TGTGCCAGCTCACCACCGACTACCGAGACCCAGTACTTC; cdr3_aa: CASSPPTTETQYF
j_call: TRBJ1-3; v_call: TRBV5-1; clone_size: -; d_call: -; cdr3_nt: TGCGCCAGCAGCTTCGACATCGGAAACACCATATATTTT; cdr3_aa: CASSFDIGNTIYF
j_call: TRBJ1-2; v_call: TRBV27; clone_size: once; d_call: TRBD1; cdr3_nt: TGTGCCAGCAGTCGCGGCCCGGGACAGGTTGACTATGGCTACACCTTC; cdr3_aa: CASSRGPGQVDYGYTF
j_call: TRBJ2-1; v_call: TRBV18; clone_size: -; d_call: TRBD1; cdr3_nt: TGTGCCAGCTCAATAGACAGGGGGCCCTACAATGAGCAGTTCTTC; cdr3_aa: CASSIDRGPYNEQFF
j_call: TRBJ2-1; v_call: TRBV7-3; clone_size: -; d_call: TRBD1; cdr3_nt: TGTGCCAGCAGCTCGACAGGGCCCAGCTCCTACAGTGAGCAGTTCTTC; cdr3_aa: CASSSTGPSSYSEQFF